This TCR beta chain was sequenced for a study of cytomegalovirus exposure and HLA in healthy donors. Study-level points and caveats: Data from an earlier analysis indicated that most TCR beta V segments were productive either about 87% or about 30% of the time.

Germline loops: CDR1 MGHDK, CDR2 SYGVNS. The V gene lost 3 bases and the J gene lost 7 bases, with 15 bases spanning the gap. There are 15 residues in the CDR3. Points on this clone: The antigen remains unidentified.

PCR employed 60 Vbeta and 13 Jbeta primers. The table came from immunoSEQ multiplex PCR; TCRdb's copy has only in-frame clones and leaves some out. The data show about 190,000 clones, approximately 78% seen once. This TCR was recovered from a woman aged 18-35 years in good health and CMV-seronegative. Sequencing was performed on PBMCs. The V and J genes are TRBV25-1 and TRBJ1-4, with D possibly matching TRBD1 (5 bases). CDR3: CASSDVGLGGEKLFF. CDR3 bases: TGTGCCAGCAGTGACGTGGGACTCGGGGGTGAAAAACTGTTTTTT.